This T cell receptor beta chain was profiled in a study of OX40 agonist ivuxolimab in advanced cancers. Study overall: The study gave patients intravenous ivuxolimab at 0.01 to 10 mg/kg every 2 weeks.

The assay was immunoSEQ multiplex PCR, and TCRdb's table has in-frame clones only and misses some. The data show over 55,000 clones, approximately 79% seen once. CDR3 length: 15 residues. Germline trimming cut 3 bases from V and 7 bases from J; bases unmatched to any gene: 7. In germline, CDR1 is LNHDA, CDR2 SQIVND (reference sequence). Overall study findings and caveats: There were, on average, more expanded clones in CD8+ T cells than in CD4+.

This clone was seen only once. The antigen remains unidentified. This sample comprised CD4+ or CD8+ T cells sorted from blood, obtained in a trial of the OX40 agonist ivuxolimab. This sequence originates from an adult with an advanced solid tumor such as melanoma, head and neck, liver or kidney cancer. This chain connects TRBV19 to TRBJ1-5, with 9 bases lining up with TRBD1. DNA of the CDR3: TGTGCCAGTAGTATGGTAGGGACAGGGTGGCAGCCCCAGCATTTT. Translating it yields CASSMVGTGWQPQHF.